These 26 T cell receptor beta chains were all obtained from the same sample, sequenced in a study of cytomegalovirus exposure and HLA in healthy donors. PCR employed 60 Vbeta and 13 Jbeta primers. Profiled with immunoSEQ multiplex PCR; TCRdb holds only in-frame clones, not every one. The sample shows around 140,000 clones, about 10% of them seen only once. Sequences were obtained from PBMCs. The receptor set was obtained from a middle-aged man in good health and CMV-seronegative.

V gene TRBV18 combines with J gene TRBJ2-3, with D uncertain. Trimming took 2 bases from V and 4 from J, leaving 7 bases between them. The CDR3 contains 13 residues. Germline CDR1 and CDR2: KGHSH and LQKENI. The CDR3 reads CASSPGSSDTQYF. The CDR3 DNA sequence: TGTGCCAGCTCACCAGGCAGTTCAGATACGCAGTATTTT.

This chain links TRBV5-4 with TRBJ2-2; 10 bases align to TRBD2. V dropped 6 bases and J dropped 8; count of bases not matched to a gene: 4. The length of the CDR3 is 13 residues. Germline V CDR1 and CDR2: SGHNT, YYREEE (reference sequence). The CDR3, as DNA: TGTGCCAGCAACCTAGCGGGAGTGGGGGAGCTGTTTTTT. Protein sequence: CASNLAGVGELFF.

This clone was observed a few times. V gene TRBV7-2 combines with J gene TRBJ1-5; TRBD1 aligns across 8 bases. With V trimmed by 4 bases and J by 7 bases, 3 bases remained unmatched. Germline V gene sequence: CDR1 SGHTA, CDR2 FQGNSA. This CDR3 contains 13 residues. Here the CDR3 reads CASSYRGTQPQHF. The CDR3 DNA is TGTGCCAGCAGCTACAGGGGGACGCAGCCCCAGCATTTT.

This clone has only a few counts. A read error may account for a junction end that differs from germline. The chain employs TRBV5-1 and TRBJ1-1, with TRBD1 identical over 7 bases. Germline lookup yields CDR1 SGHRS and CDR2 YFSETQ. This CDR3 has 14 amino acids. CDR3 nucleotides: TGCGCCAGCGGCTTGGAGGGGGCCGGTGGTGGAGCTTTCTTT. It encodes CASGLEGAGGGAFF.

There are a few counts of this clone. The gene calls are TRBV10-1 and TRBJ2-1, with 13 nucleotides matching TRBD2. J lost 8 bases, V lost 3 bases, and 4 bases had no gene match. Germline values: CDR1 WNHNN, CDR2 SYGVQD (reference sequence). This CDR3 is built from 15 residues. CDR3 region: CASSEGLAGAYEQFF. The CDR3 nucleotides read TGCGCCAGCAGTGAAGGACTAGCGGGAGCATATGAGCAGTTCTTC.

The sample holds a few counts of this clone. V gene TRBV6-5 combines with J gene TRBJ1-3; the match to TRBD1 covers 7 bases. The CDR3 runs 16 residues. Germline V gene sequence: CDR1 MNHEY, CDR2 SVGAGI. Trimming took 4 bases from V and 4 from J; bases not matched to a gene: 10. CDR3 amino acids: CASSSPDRARGNTIYF. The CDR3 region has the DNA TGTGCCAGCAGTTCCCCTGACAGGGCGCGAGGAAACACCATATATTTT.

The chain has TRBV27 and TRBJ2-2; possibly TRBD1 for D (5 bases). CDR1 and CDR2 (germline): MNHEY, SMNVEV (reference sequence). This CDR3 spans 12 amino acids. The V end was cut by 6 bases, the J end by 7 bases, with 9 bases between. This CDR3 is CASSRQFGELFF. In nucleotides, the CDR3 is TGTGCCAGCAGCCGACAGTTCGGGGAGCTGTTTTTT.

The chain couples TRBV30 to TRBJ2-7, with D unclear. Germline V gene data show CDR1 as GTSNPN and CDR2 as SVGIG (reference sequence). With 2 bases removed from V and 2 bases from J, the gap between germline ends came to 10 bases. This CDR3 comprises 13 residues. The CDR3 region is CAWSIDTAYEQYF. The CDR3 coding sequence is TGTGCCTGGAGTATAGACACAGCCTACGAGCAGTACTTC.

V gene TRBV5-1 combines with J gene TRBJ2-7; the match to TRBD2 covers 15 bases. Trimming took 5 bases from V and 0 from J; bases not matched to a gene: 15. The CDR3 consists of 20 residues. Germline V CDR1 and CDR2: SGHRS, YFSETQ. This CDR3 reads CASRFAGGTSGGSSSYEQYF. CDR3 DNA sequence: TGCGCCAGCAGGTTCGCAGGAGGGACTAGCGGGGGGTCCAGCTCCTACGAGCAGTACTTC. The variable domain in full, with the rest retrieved from reference TRBV5-1 and TRBJ2-7, is KAGVTQTPRYLIKTRGQQVTLSCSPISGHRSVSWYQQTPGQGLQFLFEYFSETQRNKGNFPGRFSGRQFSNSRSEMNVSTLELGDSALYLCASRFAGGTSGGSSSYEQYFGPGTRLTVT.

This clone was observed a handful of times. CDR3 sequence reads: CASSTGGILMNTEAFF. CDR3 in DNA: TGTGCCAGTAGTACAGGGGGTATTTTAATGAACACTGAAGCTTTCTTT. The chain employs TRBV19 and TRBJ1-1; 7 bases match TRBD1. V dropped 4 bases and J dropped 0; count of bases not matched to a gene: 8. The CDR3 is made up of 16 amino acids. Looked up from germline, CDR1 is LNHDA and CDR2 is SQIVND (reference sequence).

This clone occurred a few times. The chain carries TRBV29-1 and TRBJ1-1; D not resolved. CDR3 length equals 12 residues. Trimming removed 4 bases from V and 1 base from J, with 7 bases in between. CDR1 SQVTM and CDR2 ANQGSEA come from the germline V gene. The CDR3 DNA follows: TGCAGCGTTGGACACCGGAACACTGAAGCTTTCTTT. It is translated as CSVGHRNTEAFF.

This clone was found once. V and J are TRBV15 and TRBJ2-1; 8 nucleotides align to TRBD2. CDR1 and CDR2 from the germline V gene are LNHNV and YYDKDF (reference sequence). The CDR3 runs 16 residues. V dropped 1 base and J dropped 6; count of bases not matched to a gene: 8. CDR3: CATSRGLAGGVNEQFF. In DNA form, the CDR3 reads TGTGCCACCAGCAGAGGGTTGGCGGGGGGTGTCAATGAGCAGTTCTTC. Drawing the rest from reference TRBV15 and TRBJ2-1, the complete variable domain is DAMVIQNPRYQVTQFGKPVTLSCSQTLNHNVMYWYQQKSSQAPKLLFHYYDKDFNNEADTPDNFQSRRPNTSFCFLDIRSPGLGDTAMYLCATSRGLAGGVNEQFFGPGTRLTVL.

This clone was detected a few times. The rearrangement links TRBV2 to TRBJ1-4, with TRBD1 identical over 8 bases. Per germline, CDR1 SNHLY and CDR2 FYNNEI. V lost 6 bases and J lost 7; bases outside the gene matches: 10. The CDR3 is made up of 15 amino acids. The CDR3 sequence: CASRWEDRAFEKLFF. CDR3 DNA sequence: TGTGCCAGCAGGTGGGAGGACAGGGCTTTTGAAAAACTGTTTTTT.

This chain connects TRBV27 to TRBJ1-1; D is possibly TRBD1 (6 bases). CDR1 MNHEY and CDR2 SMNVEV come from the germline V gene (reference sequence). Trimming took off 3 bases at V and 1 base at J, with 15 bases between the two ends. The CDR3 consists of 16 residues. CDR3 sequence (DNA): TGTGCCAGCAGTTTGCTTAGTATGACAGGGAACACTGAAGCTTTCTTT. Protein product: CASSLLSMTGNTEAFF.

The rearrangement links TRBV7-8 to TRBJ1-2; D might be TRBD1 (6 bases). Germline CDR1 reads SGHVS; CDR2 reads FQNEAQ. V was clipped by 3 bases and J by 4 bases, with 12 bases between them. This CDR3 region has 14 residues. The CDR3: CASSFPGVSYGYTF. The DNA of the CDR3 is TGTGCCAGCAGCTTCCCAGGGGTTAGCTATGGCTACACCTTC.

This chain joins TRBV27 and TRBJ1-3; weak D call: TRBD1 (5 bases). Trimming removed 6 bases at V and 0 bases at J, with 18 bases between. The CDR3 contains 17 residues. Germline CDR1 reads MNHEY; CDR2 reads SMNVEV (reference sequence). The CDR3 coding sequence is TGTGCCAGCAGCCCATCCTGGGGCATCCTCTCTGGAAACACCATATATTTT. It translates to CASSPSWGILSGNTIYF.

About this clone itself: Other DNA sequences in the sample encode the same CDR3. The rearrangement joins TRBV29-1 to TRBJ1-1; D not resolved. Trimming shortened V by 6 bases and J by 10 bases, and 24 bases separated the two germline ends. Germline CDR1 is SQVTM and CDR2 is ANQGSEA. This CDR3 comprises 14 residues. The CDR3 DNA is TGCAGCGTACAAGGTTCTTCGCCTAATACGGGAGCTTTCTTT. Protein: CSVQGSSPNTGAFF.

The chain links TRBV5-1 to TRBJ2-1, with TRBD2 matching over 11 bases. J lost 14 bases, V lost 1 base, and 14 bases had no gene match. Germline CDR1 and CDR2: SGHRS and YFSETQ. This CDR3 contains 16 residues. DNA of the CDR3: TGCGCCAGCAGCTTGACGACTAGCGGGACCAACGCGGGGGAGTTCTTC. This codes for CASSLTTSGTNAGEFF.

About this clone: The same CDR3 arises from other DNA sequences in this sample as well. J is TRBJ1-1 and V is TRBV18; 9 bases line up with TRBD1. CDR1 is KGHSH and CDR2 is LQKENI in the germline V gene. V was clipped by 6 bases and J by 1 base; unmatched bases: 6. The CDR3 contains 15 residues. The CDR3 loop is CASSPETGGNTEAFF. The CDR3 DNA reads as TGTGCCAGCTCCCCTGAGACAGGGGGGAACACTGAAGCTTTCTTT.

As DNA, the CDR3 is TGTGCCAGCAGCTTACGGGCGGGAGGGGTCCAAGAGACCCAGTACTTC. As protein: CASSLRAGGVQETQYF. This chain connects TRBV7-8 to TRBJ2-5; 9 bases map to TRBD2. Trimming at V came to 2 bases and at J to 1 base, leaving 5 bases not matched to a gene. The CDR3 extends over 16 amino acids. Germline V gene sequence: CDR1 SGHVS, CDR2 FQNEAQ. The complete variable domain, with remaining parts taken from reference TRBV7-8 and TRBJ2-5, reads GAGVSQSPRYKVAKRGQDVALRCDPISGHVSLFWYQQALGQGPEFLTYFQNEAQLDKSGLPSDRFFAERPEGSVSTLKIQRTQQEDSAVYLCASSLRAGGVQETQYFGPGTRLLVL.

This clone has just a few counts. The V and J genes are TRBV6-5 and TRBJ2-1, with TRBD1 matching 8 bases. Germline V gene sequence: CDR1 MNHEY, CDR2 SVGAGI. This CDR3 contains 11 residues. Trimming cost V 5 bases and J 13 bases; bases outside gene matches: 4. The CDR3 loop reads CASSHGQGQFF. The CDR3 region has the DNA TGTGCCAGCAGTCATGGACAGGGACAGTTCTTC.

This clone was found a few times. The chain is built from TRBV6-6 and TRBJ2-7; 9 bases are a match to TRBD2. Germline V lookup: CDR1 MNHNY, CDR2 SVGAGI (reference sequence). CDR3 size: 14 residues. With 6 bases clipped from V and 6 bases from J, the junction kept 9 bases outside the gene matches. CDR3 residues: CASSPLREGSEQYF. The DNA for the CDR3 is TGTGCCAGCAGCCCCCTGCGGGAGGGCTCCGAGCAGTACTTC.

This clone has just a few counts. The J gene is TRBJ2-2, the V gene TRBV7-9; TRBD1 aligns across 7 bases. The CDR3 contains 16 residues. CDR1 is SEHNR, CDR2 FQNEAQ, per germline (reference sequence). The junction had 10 bases not matched to a gene; V was cut back by 5 bases and J by 4 bases. CDR3 protein: CASSPTGIERTGELFF. For the CDR3, the DNA is TGTGCCAGCAGCCCGACAGGGATTGAACGCACCGGGGAGCTGTTTTTT.

V gene TRBV2 combines with J gene TRBJ1-2; D is perhaps TRBD1 (5 bases). V was shortened by 4 bases and J by 7 bases, with 13 bases between the two germline ends. The CDR3 is 13 amino acids. CDR1 is SNHLY, CDR2 FYNNEI, per germline. The CDR3 reads CASSVDSFSGYTF. CDR3 in DNA: TGTGCCAGCAGTGTTGACAGCTTCTCTGGCTACACCTTC.

The chain uses TRBV19 and TRBJ2-3; D is perhaps TRBD2 (6 bases). This CDR3 contains 15 residues. Trimming took off 5 bases at V and 4 bases at J, with 16 bases between the two ends. Germline CDR1 LNHDA, CDR2 SQIVND (reference sequence). CDR3 bases: TGTGCCAGTAGTTCATCCGGGAGCGAGGCAGATACGCAGTATTTT. Protein product: CASSSSGSEADTQYF.

This clone was observed a few times. This chain joins TRBV29-1 and TRBJ2-1; 11 bases map to TRBD2. Germline V lookup: CDR1 SQVTM, CDR2 ANQGSEA. With V trimmed by 0 bases and J by 2 bases, 9 bases remained unmatched. The CDR3 has 18 residues. DNA for the CDR3: TGCAGCGTTGAAGATCGTAGGGGACTAGCGGTAACCTACAATGAGCAGTTCTTC. It yields the protein CSVEDRRGLAVTYNEQFF.